These 18 T cell receptor beta chains originate from one sample sequenced in a study of blood T cell repertoires in COVID-19. The data were produced by immunoSEQ multiplex PCR, yet TCRdb's version contains in-frame clones alone and is incomplete. Of about 400,000 clones in the sample, around 86% were seen once. Sequenced input: peripheral blood. The receptors shown here come from a human donor in a cohort sampled during active COVID-19.

The rearrangement uses TRBV28 and TRBJ1-1, with a weak D call TRBD1 (5 bases). Germline assignment: CDR1 MDHEN and CDR2 SYDVKM. The ends were cut back, 6 bases at V and 7 bases at J, with 21 bases in the middle. The CDR3 extends over 15 amino acids. CDR3 sequence reads: CASSRRQSPTGEAFF. CDR3 nucleotide sequence: TGTGCCAGCAGCCGTCGACAGAGTCCGACTGGTGAAGCTTTCTTT.

The rearrangement uses TRBV6-5 and TRBJ2-3; D is perhaps TRBD1 (6 bases). The germline V gene has CDR1 MNHEY and CDR2 SVGAGI. V was clipped by 10 bases and J by 5 bases, with 19 bases between them. The CDR3 extends over 14 amino acids. In nucleotides, the CDR3 is TGTGCCATCAAAAACCCGTCAGGGGTAGATACGCAGTATTTT. This encodes CAIKNPSGVDTQYF.

The chain is built from TRBV15 and TRBJ1-3; 7 nucleotides line up with TRBD1. The junction had 15 bases not matched to a gene; V was cut back by 5 bases and J by 2 bases. In germline, CDR1 is LNHNV, CDR2 YYDKDF (reference sequence). This CDR3 is built from 18 residues. The CDR3 region is CATSQAGGIRNPGNTIYF. CDR3 nucleotide sequence: TGTGCCACCAGCCAGGCAGGGGGGATAAGAAATCCTGGAAACACCATATATTTT.

This clone showed up just once. The J gene is TRBJ2-7, the V gene TRBV10-3; 13 bases match TRBD2. The V gene's germline CDR1 is ENHRY and CDR2 SYGVKD. The CDR3 consists of 17 residues. Unmatched junction bases numbered 8, after V lost 3 bases and J lost 3 bases. Written as DNA, the CDR3 is TGTGCCATCAGTGACCCTCCAGGGACTAGCGGGGTCTACGAGCAGTACTTC. As protein: CAISDPPGTSGVYEQYF.

The chain couples TRBV6-5 to TRBJ2-7; 8 bases map to TRBD1. The CDR3 extends over 15 amino acids. Germline CDR1 and CDR2: MNHEY and SVGAGI. The V segment lost 5 bases and the J segment 3 bases; nucleotides outside the gene matches: 9. As DNA, the CDR3 is TGTGCCAGCAGTCCTAGGACAGGGCAAGGCTACGAGCAGTACTTC. Amino acids: CASSPRTGQGYEQYF.

In DNA form, the CDR3 reads TGTGCCAGCAGCTTAAGTTCCGCGTATGGCTACACCTTC. As protein: CASSLSSAYGYTF. J is TRBJ1-2 and V is TRBV7-2; D ambiguous. Germline-derived CDR1 and CDR2 are SGHTA and FQGNSA. The V and J ends lost 2 bases and 5 bases respectively, with 9 bases between them. The CDR3 covers 13 residues.

This clone was seen only once. The chain recombines TRBV7-8 with TRBJ2-1; the match to TRBD1 covers 10 bases. From germline, CDR1 is SGHVS and CDR2 FQNEAQ. This CDR3 contains 15 residues. Losses at the gene ends were 5 bases for V and 7 bases for J; bases not matched to a gene: 8. The CDR3 protein is CASSIPGQGMNEQFF. CDR3 nucleotide sequence: TGTGCCAGCAGCATCCCGGGACAGGGGATGAATGAGCAGTTCTTC.

This clone was seen only once. The CDR3 is CASSQSPAGVGETQYF. In nucleotides, the CDR3 is TGTGCCAGCAGCCAATCCCCAGCGGGAGTAGGGGAGACCCAGTACTTC. V gene TRBV3-1 (or the pseudogene TRBV3-2) combines with J gene TRBJ2-5; TRBD2 aligns across 8 bases. The junction had 10 bases not matched to a gene; V was cut back by 2 bases and J by 5 bases. This CDR3 is 16 amino acids long. The V gene's germline CDR1 is LGHDT and CDR2 YNNKEL (reference sequence).

The chain recombines TRBV28 with TRBJ2-1; tentatively, D is TRBD2 (5 bases). Trimming cost V 6 bases and J 2 bases, with 11 bases left between them. CDR3 length equals 14 residues. The V gene's germline CDR1 is MDHEN and CDR2 SYDVKM. The CDR3 DNA reads as TGTGCCAGCAGGCGGGCGGTCACCTACAATGAGCAGTTCTTC. Translating it yields CASRRAVTYNEQFF.

The genes are TRBV30 and TRBJ1-4; TRBD1 matches 11 bases. V lost 4 bases, J lost 5 bases, and 3 bases stayed unmatched. The CDR3 consists of 14 residues. The V gene's germline CDR1 is GTSNPN and CDR2 SVGIG (reference sequence). CDR3 in DNA: TGTGCCTGGAACCGGGACAGGGGGAATGAAAAACTGTTTTTT. Translated, it gives CAWNRDRGNEKLFF. The whole variable domain, remainder taken from reference TRBV30 and TRBJ1-4, is SQTIHQWPATLVQPVGSPLSLECTVEGTSNPNLYWYRQAAGRGLQLLFYSVGIGQISSEVPQNLSASRPQDRQFILSSKKLLLSDSGFYLCAWNRDRGNEKLFFGSGTQLSVL.

The chain employs TRBV18 and TRBJ1-1; 7 positions agree with TRBD1. V was pared by 3 bases and J by 5 bases, with 6 bases of the junction left unmatched. Germline V CDR1 and CDR2: KGHSH, LQKENI. This CDR3 comprises 14 residues. CDR3 region: CASSPRGIGTEAFF. The CDR3 DNA reads TGTGCCAGCTCACCCAGGGGGATTGGAACTGAAGCTTTCTTT.

V gene TRBV6-5 combines with J gene TRBJ2-7; 10 bases align to TRBD1. CDR3 length equals 15 residues. Germline V gene sequence: CDR1 MNHEY, CDR2 SVGAGI. V lost 2 bases, J lost 3 bases, and 4 bases stayed unmatched. This CDR3 is CASSYMDRGVYEQYF. CDR3 coding DNA: TGTGCCAGCAGTTACATGGACAGGGGGGTCTACGAGCAGTACTTC.

The sample holds many counts of this clone. The chain combines TRBV6-5 with TRBJ1-4; D not resolved. Germline CDR1 and CDR2: MNHEY and SVGAGI. The CDR3 length is 12 residues. V was trimmed by 5 bases and J by 6 bases, leaving 7 bases between them. The CDR3 DNA reads TGTGCCAGCAGTCGAGGGTATGAAAAACTGTTTTTT. As protein: CASSRGYEKLFF.

The gene calls are TRBV18 and TRBJ2-7; D is unclear. The V and J ends lost 3 bases and 5 bases respectively, with 8 bases between them. Germline V CDR1 and CDR2: KGHSH, LQKENI. This CDR3 has 12 amino acids. The CDR3 reads CASSPRIDEQYF. The CDR3 DNA reads as TGTGCCAGCTCACCGAGGATCGACGAGCAGTACTTC. Together with reference TRBV18 and TRBJ2-7, the CDR3 gives the full variable domain: NAGVMQNPRHLVRRRGQEARLRCSPMKGHSHVYWYRQLPEEGLKFMVYLQKENIIDESGMPKERFSAEFPKEGPSILRIQQVVRGDSAAYFCASSPRIDEQYFGPGTRLTVT.

The rearrangement links TRBV5-1 to TRBJ2-1; TRBD2 matches at 7 bases. The CDR3 totals 17 residues. Germline V CDR1 and CDR2: SGHRS, YFSETQ. V gave up 6 bases and J gave up 5 bases; unmatched junction bases: 17. CDR3 nucleotides: TGCGCCAGCAAACCCGGAGGTGGGAGGGCCCGAGACAATGAGCAGTTCTTC. This sequence encodes CASKPGGGRARDNEQFF.

V and J are TRBV5-1 and TRBJ1-1; no firm D call. Germline V gives CDR1 SGHRS, CDR2 YFSETQ. V lost 0 bases to trimming and J lost 1 base, with 7 bases between them. There are 14 residues in the CDR3. CDR3 nucleotide sequence: TGCGCCAGCAGCTTGGTGGCAGGGAACACTGAAGCTTTCTTT. Its translation is CASSLVAGNTEAFF.

This clone was detected once. The genes are TRBV20-1 and TRBJ1-5, with D possibly being TRBD1 (6 bases). The CDR3 has 14 residues. Germline values: CDR1 DFQATT, CDR2 SNEGSKA (reference sequence). V was clipped by 3 bases and J by 3 bases, with 12 bases between them. This CDR3 is CSASEGQPNQPQHF. CDR3 nucleotides: TGCAGTGCTAGTGAGGGACAACCCAATCAGCCCCAGCATTTT.

This rearrangement joins TRBV7-6 to TRBJ2-2; D is unresolved. The germline V gene encodes CDR1 SGHVS and CDR2 FNYEAQ. This CDR3 region has 15 residues. Trimming took off 1 base at V and 3 bases at J, with 9 bases between the two ends. The CDR3 DNA follows: TGTGCCAGCAGCTTAGGGCAGGCCTACACCGGGGAGCTGTTTTTT. Translation gives CASSLGQAYTGELFF.